This T cell receptor beta chain was sequenced for a study of blood T cell repertoires in COVID-19. The wider study: Collection of acute and convalescent COVID-19 samples took place in the United States, Italy and Spain. The analysed material was cDNA or gDNA that came from T cells, B-cell-depleted T cells, or PBMCs.

The germline V gene encodes CDR1 GTSNPN and CDR2 SVGIG (reference sequence). This CDR3 has 13 residues. The V gene lost 0 bases and the J gene lost 4 bases, with 8 bases spanning the gap. Only in-frame clones appear in the TCRdb table, and some are missing; sequencing was by immunoSEQ multiplex PCR. The data hold around 300,000 clones, with about nine tenths observed a single time. Patients in Seattle were enrolled during active infection, then followed longitudinally. V is TRBV30 and J is TRBJ2-3; a possible D gene is TRBD1 (5 bases). Sequences were obtained from peripheral blood. This TCR came from a woman aged 25 to 39 with COVID-19, enrolled during active disease. The CDR3 DNA follows: TGTGCCTGGAGTGTAAAGGGGCCAGATACGCAGTATTTT. Protein: CAWSVKGPDTQYF.